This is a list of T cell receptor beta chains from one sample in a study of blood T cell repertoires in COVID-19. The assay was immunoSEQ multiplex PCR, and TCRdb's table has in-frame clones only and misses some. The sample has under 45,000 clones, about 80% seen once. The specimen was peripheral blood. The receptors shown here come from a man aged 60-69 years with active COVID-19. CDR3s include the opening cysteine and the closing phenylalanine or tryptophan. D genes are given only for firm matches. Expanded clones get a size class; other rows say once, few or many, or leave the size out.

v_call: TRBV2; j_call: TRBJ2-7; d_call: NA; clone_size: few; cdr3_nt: TGTGCCAGCAGTGTTAGACAGGAGCAGTACTTC; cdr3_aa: CASSVRQEQYF
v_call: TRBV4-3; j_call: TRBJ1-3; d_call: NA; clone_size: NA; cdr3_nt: TGCGCCAGCAGCCAAGATAATATGGGCACCGCCGCGTACTCTGGAAACACCATATATTTT; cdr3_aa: CASSQDNMGTAAYSGNTIYF
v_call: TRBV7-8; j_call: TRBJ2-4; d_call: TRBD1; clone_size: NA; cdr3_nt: TGTGCCAGCAGCCCCAGGACAGGGCTAGACATAAACATTCAGTACTTC; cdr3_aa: CASSPRTGLDINIQYF
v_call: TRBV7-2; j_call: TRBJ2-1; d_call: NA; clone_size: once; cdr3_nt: TGTGCCAGCAGCTTAGCGCCGGGAAATGAGCAGTTCTTC; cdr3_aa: CASSLAPGNEQFF
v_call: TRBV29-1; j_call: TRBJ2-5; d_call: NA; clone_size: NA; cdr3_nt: TGCAGCGTACGAGGGGGATACGGAGAGACCCAGTACTTC; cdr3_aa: CSVRGGYGETQYF
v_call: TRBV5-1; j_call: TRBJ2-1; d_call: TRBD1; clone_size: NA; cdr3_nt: TGCGCCAGCAGCCCGGGACAGAACTACAATGAGCAGTTCTTC; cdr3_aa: CASSPGQNYNEQFF
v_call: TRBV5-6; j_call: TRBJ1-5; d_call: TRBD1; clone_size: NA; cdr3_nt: TGTGCCAGCAGCTCACTGGGACAGTCCAATCAGCCCCAGCATTTT; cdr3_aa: CASSSLGQSNQPQHF
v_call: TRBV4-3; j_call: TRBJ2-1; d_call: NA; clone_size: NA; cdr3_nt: TGCGCCAGCAGTCGGGGGACTTTCTATGAGCAGTTCTTC; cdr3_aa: CASSRGTFYEQFF
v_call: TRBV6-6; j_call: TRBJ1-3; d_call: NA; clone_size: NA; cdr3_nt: TGTGCCAGCCTGATCGACAGAACTGGAAACACCATATATTTT; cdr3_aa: CASLIDRTGNTIYF
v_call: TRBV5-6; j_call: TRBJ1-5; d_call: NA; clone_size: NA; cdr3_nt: TGTGCCAGCAGCTTGGGCGGGTTGGGCAATCAGCCCCAGCATTTT; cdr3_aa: CASSLGGLGNQPQHF
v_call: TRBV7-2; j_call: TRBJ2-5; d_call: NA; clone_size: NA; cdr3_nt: TGTGCCAGCAGCTTAAAGCAGGGTGAGACCCAGTACTTC; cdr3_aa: CASSLKQGETQYF
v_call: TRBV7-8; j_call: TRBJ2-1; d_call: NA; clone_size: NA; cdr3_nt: TGTGCCAGCAGCTTATCACTTAACAATGAGCAGTTCTTC; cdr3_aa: CASSLSLNNEQFF
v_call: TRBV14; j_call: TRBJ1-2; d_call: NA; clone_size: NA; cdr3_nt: TGTGCCAGCAGTCCCTCAGGGGCGAGTGGCTACACCTTC; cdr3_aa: CASSPSGASGYTF
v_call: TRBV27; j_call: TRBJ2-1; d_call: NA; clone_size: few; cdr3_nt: TGTGCCAGCAGTTCGGAGCTATGGAATGAGCAGTTCTTC; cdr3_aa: CASSSELWNEQFF
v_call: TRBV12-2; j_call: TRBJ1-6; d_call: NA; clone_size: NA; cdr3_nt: TGTGCAAGTCGCGACCCGACAGGGGGCGATTCACCCCTCCACTTT; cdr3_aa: CASRDPTGGDSPLHF
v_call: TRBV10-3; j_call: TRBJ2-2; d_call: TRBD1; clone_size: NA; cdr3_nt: TGTGCCATCAGGCCGGGACAGCAAAACACCGGGGAGCTGTTTTTT; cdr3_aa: CAIRPGQQNTGELFF
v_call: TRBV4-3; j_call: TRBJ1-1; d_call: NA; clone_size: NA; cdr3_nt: TGCGCCAGCAGCCAAGATCCCCAGGGGATGAACACTGAAGCTTTCTTT; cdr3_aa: CASSQDPQGMNTEAFF
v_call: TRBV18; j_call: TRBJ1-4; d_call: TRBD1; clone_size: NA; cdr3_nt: TGTGCCAGCTCGACAGGGGGCATTAATGAAAAACTGTTTTTT; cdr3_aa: CASSTGGINEKLFF
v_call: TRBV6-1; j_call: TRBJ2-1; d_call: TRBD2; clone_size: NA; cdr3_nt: TGTGCCAGCAGTGAACAGCGGGGGGGCCAGAATGAGCAGTTCTTC; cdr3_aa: CASSEQRGGQNEQFF
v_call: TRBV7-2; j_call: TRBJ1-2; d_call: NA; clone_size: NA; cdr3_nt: TGTGCCAGCAGCAGCGGGGGGGTTGGGTATGGCTACACCTTC; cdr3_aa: CASSSGGVGYGYTF
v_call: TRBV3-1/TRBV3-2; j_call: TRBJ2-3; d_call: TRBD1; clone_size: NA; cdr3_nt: TGTGCCAGCAGCCAAGCCAGGGGGACCGGCACAGATACGCAGTATTTT; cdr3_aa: CASSQARGTGTDTQYF
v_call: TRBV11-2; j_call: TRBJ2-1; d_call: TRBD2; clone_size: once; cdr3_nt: TGTGCCAGCAGCTTGAGCGGGGTCTACTACAATGAGCAGTTCTTC; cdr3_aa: CASSLSGVYYNEQFF
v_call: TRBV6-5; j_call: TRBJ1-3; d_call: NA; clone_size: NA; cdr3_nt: TGTGCCAGCAGTTACTCGACAGAGGGAAACACCATATATTTT; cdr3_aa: CASSYSTEGNTIYF
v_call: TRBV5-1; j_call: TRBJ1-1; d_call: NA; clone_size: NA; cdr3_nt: TGCGCCAGCAGCTTACAAACAGGGACGGGCACTGAAGCTTTCTTT; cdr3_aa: CASSLQTGTGTEAFF
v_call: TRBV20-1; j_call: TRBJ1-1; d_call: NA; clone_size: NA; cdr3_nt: TGCAGTGCTAGTCTGGGGGCAGGGAGTGAAGCTTTCTTT; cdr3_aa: CSASLGAGSEAFF
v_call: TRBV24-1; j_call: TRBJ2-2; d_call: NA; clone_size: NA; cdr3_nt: TGTGCCACCAGTGAGGCAGGAAACACCGGGGAGCTGTTTTTT; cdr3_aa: CATSEAGNTGELFF
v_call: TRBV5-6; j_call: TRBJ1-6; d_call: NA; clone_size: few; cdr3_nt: TGTGCCAGCAGCCCTTCGACTGCACCGAATTCACCCCTCCACTTT; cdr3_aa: CASSPSTAPNSPLHF
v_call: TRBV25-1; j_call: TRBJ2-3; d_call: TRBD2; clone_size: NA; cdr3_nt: TGTGCCAGCAGTGACCCGGGACTAGGGATGACTGATACGCAGTATTTT; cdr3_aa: CASSDPGLGMTDTQYF
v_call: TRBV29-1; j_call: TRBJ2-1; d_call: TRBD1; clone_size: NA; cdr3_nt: TGCAGCGCGAGAACGGGGACAGGGAGCTCCTACAATGAGCAGTTCTTC; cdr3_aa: CSARTGTGSSYNEQFF
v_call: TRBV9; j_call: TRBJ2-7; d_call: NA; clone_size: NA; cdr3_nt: TGTGCCAGCAGCGGCGGACTGACTACCTACGAGCAGTACTTC; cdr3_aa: CASSGGLTTYEQYF
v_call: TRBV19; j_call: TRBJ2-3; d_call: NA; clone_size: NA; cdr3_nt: TGTGCCAGTAAATGGGCTTCAACCGATACGCAGTATTTT; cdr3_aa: CASKWASTDTQYF
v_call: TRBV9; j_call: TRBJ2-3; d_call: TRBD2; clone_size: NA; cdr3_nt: TGTGCCAGCAGCGGACCTCTAGCGGGCCTCACAGATACGCAGTATTTT; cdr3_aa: CASSGPLAGLTDTQYF
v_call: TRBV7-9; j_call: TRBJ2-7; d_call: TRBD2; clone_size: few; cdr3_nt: TGTGCCAGCAGCGGACTCCGGAGTAGCGGGCCCTACGAGCAGTACTTC; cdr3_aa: CASSGLRSSGPYEQYF
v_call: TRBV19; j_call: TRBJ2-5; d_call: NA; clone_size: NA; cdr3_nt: TGTGCCAGTAGTATGGGCGAGACCCAGTACTTC; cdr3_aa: CASSMGETQYF
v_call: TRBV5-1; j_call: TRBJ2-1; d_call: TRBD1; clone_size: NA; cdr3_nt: TGCGCCAGCAGCTTGGGAACAGGGGACTACAATGAGCAGTTCTTC; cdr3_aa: CASSLGTGDYNEQFF
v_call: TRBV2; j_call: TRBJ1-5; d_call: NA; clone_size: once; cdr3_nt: TGTGCCAGCAGTGGGGCTGGCGGCAATCAGCCCCAGCATTTT; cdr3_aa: CASSGAGGNQPQHF
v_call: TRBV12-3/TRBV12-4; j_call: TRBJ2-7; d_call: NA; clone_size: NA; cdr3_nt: TGTGCCAGCAGCCGACAGAGCTCCTACGAGCAGTACTTC; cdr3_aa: CASSRQSSYEQYF
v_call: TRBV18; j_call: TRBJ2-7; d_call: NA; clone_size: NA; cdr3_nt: TGTGCCAGCTCACCACCTGCCGCCGGGGCCTACGAGCAGTACTTC; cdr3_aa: CASSPPAAGAYEQYF
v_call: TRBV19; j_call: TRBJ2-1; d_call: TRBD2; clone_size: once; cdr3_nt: TGTGCCAGTAGTCGAACGGGCGGGAGTGATTCCTACAATGAGCAGTTCTTC; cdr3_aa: CASSRTGGSDSYNEQFF
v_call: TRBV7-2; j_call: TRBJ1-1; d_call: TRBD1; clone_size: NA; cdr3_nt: TGTGCCAGCAGCCGCGGACAGGGAGAGACTGAAGCTTTCTTT; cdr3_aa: CASSRGQGETEAFF
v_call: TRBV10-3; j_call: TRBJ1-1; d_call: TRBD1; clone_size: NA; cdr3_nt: TGTGCCATCAGTGATTCCCCACAGGGGGAAAACACTGAAGCTTTCTTT; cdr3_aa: CAISDSPQGENTEAFF
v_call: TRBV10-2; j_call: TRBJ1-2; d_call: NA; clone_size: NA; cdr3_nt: TGCGCCAGCAATCTTGGCAGTACTAACTATGGCTACACCTTC; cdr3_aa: CASNLGSTNYGYTF
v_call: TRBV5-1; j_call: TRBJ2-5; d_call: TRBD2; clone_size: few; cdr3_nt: TGCGCCAGCAAGGGAGGACTAGCGGGGGATCAAGAGACCCAGTACTTC; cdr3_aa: CASKGGLAGDQETQYF
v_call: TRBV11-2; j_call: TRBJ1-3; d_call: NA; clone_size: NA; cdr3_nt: TGTGCCAGCAGCTTAGTTAGAGGGCCTGGAAACACCATATATTTT; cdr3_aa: CASSLVRGPGNTIYF
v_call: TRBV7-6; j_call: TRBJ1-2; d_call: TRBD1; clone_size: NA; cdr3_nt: TGTGCCAGCAGCTTAGAGTCAGGGGGCCGGGATGGCTACACCTTC; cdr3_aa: CASSLESGGRDGYTF
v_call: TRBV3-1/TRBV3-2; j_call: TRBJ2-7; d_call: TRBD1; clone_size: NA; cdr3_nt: TGTGCCAGCAGCCAAGCCGGGACAGGGCCCTACGAGCAGTACTTC; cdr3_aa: CASSQAGTGPYEQYF
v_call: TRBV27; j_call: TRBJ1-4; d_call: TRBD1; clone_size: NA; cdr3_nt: TGTGCCACCGGGACAGGGGGGAGTGAAAAACTGTTTTTT; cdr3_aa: CATGTGGSEKLFF
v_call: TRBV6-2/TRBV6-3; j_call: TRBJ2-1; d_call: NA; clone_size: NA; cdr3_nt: TGTGCCAGCAGTTCCAGAATGACACCGAGGGTTAATGAGCAGTTCTTC; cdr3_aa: CASSSRMTPRVNEQFF
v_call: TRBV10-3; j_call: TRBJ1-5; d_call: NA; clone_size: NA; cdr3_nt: TGTGCCATCAGACCCGCGGGGGACCTCCAGCCCCAGCATTTT; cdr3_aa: CAIRPAGDLQPQHF
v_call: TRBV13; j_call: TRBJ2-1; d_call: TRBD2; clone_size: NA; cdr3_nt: TGTGCCAGCAGCCACGACCTATCGCGGGGGGTCATCAAAGTCTTC; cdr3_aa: CASSHDLSRGVIKVF
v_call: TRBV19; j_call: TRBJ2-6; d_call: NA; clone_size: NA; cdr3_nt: TGTGCCAGTACTGGACTCATTATTTCTGGGGCCAACGTCCTGACTTTC; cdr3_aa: CASTGLIISGANVLTF
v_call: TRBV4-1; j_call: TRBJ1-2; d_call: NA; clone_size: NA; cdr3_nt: TGCGCCAGCAGCCAAGACCAGGGGAACTTGGTAGGCTACACCTTC; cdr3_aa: CASSQDQGNLVGYTF
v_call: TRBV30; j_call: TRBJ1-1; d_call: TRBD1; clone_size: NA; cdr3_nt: TGTGCCTGGAGTGTAGGAACAGGGGAGTTGGGGACTGAAGCTTTCTTT; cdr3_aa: CAWSVGTGELGTEAFF
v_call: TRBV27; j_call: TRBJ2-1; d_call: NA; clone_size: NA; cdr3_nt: TGTGCCAGCAGTTTAAAAGGCCTTCAGGGTGTTGAGCAGTTCTTC; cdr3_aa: CASSLKGLQGVEQFF
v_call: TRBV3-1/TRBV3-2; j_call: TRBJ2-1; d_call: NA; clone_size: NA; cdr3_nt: TGTGCCAGCAGCCTTAGGAGGGACGGTAGCTCCTACAATGAGCAGTTCTTC; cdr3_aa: CASSLRRDGSSYNEQFF
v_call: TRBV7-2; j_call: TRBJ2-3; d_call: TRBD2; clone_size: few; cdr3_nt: TGTGCCAGCAGCGTCCTCGGAAGCGGGGCGGATACGCAGTATTTT; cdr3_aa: CASSVLGSGADTQYF
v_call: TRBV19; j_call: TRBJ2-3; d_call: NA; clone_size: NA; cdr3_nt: TGTGCCACCCAACCTCAGCGATTTGGCACAGATACGCAGTATTTT; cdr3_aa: CATQPQRFGTDTQYF
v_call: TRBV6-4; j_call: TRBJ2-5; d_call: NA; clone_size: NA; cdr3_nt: TGTGCCAGCAGCGGGGAGACCCAGTACTTC; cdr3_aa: CASSGETQYF
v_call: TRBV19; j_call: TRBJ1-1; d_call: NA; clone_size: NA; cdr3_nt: TGTGCCAGTAGACGTGCGGGGGGCGGCACTGAAGCTTTCTTT; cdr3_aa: CASRRAGGGTEAFF
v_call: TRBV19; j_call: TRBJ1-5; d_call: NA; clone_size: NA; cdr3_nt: TGTGTCAGTAGTACAATGACAGGCGGCAATCAGCCCCAGCATTTT; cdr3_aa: CVSSTMTGGNQPQHF